The TCR beta chain under discussion was sequenced for a study of long-term antiretroviral therapy in people with HIV (dated by TCRdb to between 2020 and 2023). Looking at the study overall: The earliest samples were collected approximately a decade before the 2015 WHO recommendation for immediate ART, a period when ART was typically delayed until CD4 counts fell. Among the 30 to 35 participants with HIV, eleven were female. No cross-contamination during QIAcube processing was shown when test extractions of a monoclonal T-cell line were performed alongside over 25 polyclonal samples. This retrospective serial study examined whether starting ART and sustained HIV suppression were associated with changes in the composition and diversity of the TRB repertoire in peripheral blood. From some 28 adults with confirmed HIV infection, the cohort provided roughly 200 cryopreserved PBMC samples, gathered serially across a mean of around six years (range 1-12).

The immunoSEQ hsTCRB v3.0 assay was used at survey level resolution to sequence the TRB variable region. TRB sequencing targeted a depth of about 35,000-55,000 T-cell genomes per sample. Pooled TRB libraries were sequenced on an Illumina MiSeq with a v3 150-cycle kit. From the authors' description of their analysis: Repertoire analysis was performed in R inside a reproducible Nextflow workflow that covered QC, data transformation and analysis. LymphoSeq2, an R package for AIRR-Seq data exploration, was used to implement custom analyses. A few samples that yielded fewer than 5000 total TRB sequences were excluded, so that 188 HIV repertoires were analyzed. Among the 170 to 200 HIV repertoires that were kept, 59 were collected before ART initiation and 120 to 140 were collected after ART initiation. Repertoires were downsampled to 5000 TRB nucleotide sequences, with summary statistics averaged over 100 downsampling iterations. The analysis kept only TRB sequences whose CDR3 regions were at least seven amino acids long. A Shannon entropy-derived clonality score and the Gini coefficient were used to measure diversity. In repertoire networks, the top 5000 CDR3 amino acid sequences were linked whenever an edit distance of one separated two sequences. For TRB CDR3 amino acid sequences, GLIPH2 was used to predict antigen specificity groups and MHC restriction. To flag known CMV, EBV, HIV or tissue antigen associations, CDR3 amino acid sequences were matched against VDJdb and McPAS-TCR. Pre-ART, post-ART and control groups were compared with Wilcoxon signed-rank tests and Holm-Bonferroni correction. TCRdb obtained this table from immuneACCESS and retained in-frame rearrangements with V and J assigned. These tables miss some clones; where compared with another copy, unresolved V genes account for less than half of the shortfall, and the remainder is unexplained. The V and J calls and clone size come from that table; D and trimming were worked out from the DNA. This sample comprises 20,000 or so clones, approximately 78% of them detected only once. The ten largest clones capture around 6% of the sample.

To be included, a participant needed at least one PBMC sample from before ART initiation plus at least two post-ART samples. Every participant with HIV received treatment in the United States of America. Before DNA extraction, cryopreserved samples of about 0.9-11 million PBMC were thawed and washed. At the time of the earliest PBMC sample for each participant with HIV, ages ranged from about 20 to 55 years. Each participant contributed PBMC samples from 1-4 timepoints before ART initiation and 2-8 timepoints after ART initiation, with a median of 7 samples. For every participant, serial HIV viral load, CD4+ T-cell count, ART history and demographic data were obtained. A Qiagen kit on a QIAcube was used to extract genomic DNA from unsorted PBMC, with samples processed in batches of 12. What the work shows at the level of the full study, not this receptor alone: Because pre-ART samples had limited cell numbers, profiling was done on unsorted PBMC rather than on sorted CD4+ and CD8+ T cells. Because PBMC availability was limited, only the TCR beta chain was sequenced, with no alpha chain pairing. A significant increase in TRB diversity was found to be associated with ART initiation, although TRB diversity was observed to remain significantly below that of transplant donor controls even after long-term ART. Inferences about post-ART repertoire changes are limited because no data were available on ART adherence, viral resistance or therapy changes. The samples span the years 2004 to 2017, and the ART regimens used may be less effective than current regimens. The repertoire was dominated across all time points by expanded TRB clones identified before ART initiation, although this dominance was seen to fluctuate and to decrease in many PLHIV after ART. CDR3 length ranges in HIV repertoires were narrower than in controls, and network structure suggested an antigen-experienced repertoire with only a slight naive shift after ART.

The CDR3 covers 17 residues, taking in both the cysteine and the phenylalanine. This entry keeps only the CDR3 DNA: 51 bases, framed from base 1. CDR1 is given as SGDLS and CDR2 as YYNGEE, both from the germline V gene. Trimming removed 3 bases from V and 3 bases from J; the gene matches leave 14 bases unexplained. As for this clone: Its antigen specificity is not known. Base qualities are missing; no much larger clone stands one base away.

The rearrangement combines TRBV9 with TRBJ2-5; 7 junctional bases match TRBD1. The sample consisted of unsorted PBMCs, taken 0.2 years after starting antiretroviral therapy. The clonotype originates from a woman between 25 and 40 years old with HIV. The CDR3 here reads CASSATPDRLSEETQYF. The nucleotide sequence reads TGTGCCAGCAGCGCGACTCCGGACAGGTTGTCCGAAGAGACCCAGTACTTC. The entire variable domain, with the stretches around the CDR3 drawn from the reference TRBV9 and TRBJ2-5 proteins, is DSGVTQTPKHLITATGQRVTLRCSPRSGDLSVYWYQQSLDQGLQFLIQYYNGEERAKGNILERFSAQQFPDLHSELNLSSLELGDSALYFCASSATPDRLSEETQYFGPGTRLLVL.